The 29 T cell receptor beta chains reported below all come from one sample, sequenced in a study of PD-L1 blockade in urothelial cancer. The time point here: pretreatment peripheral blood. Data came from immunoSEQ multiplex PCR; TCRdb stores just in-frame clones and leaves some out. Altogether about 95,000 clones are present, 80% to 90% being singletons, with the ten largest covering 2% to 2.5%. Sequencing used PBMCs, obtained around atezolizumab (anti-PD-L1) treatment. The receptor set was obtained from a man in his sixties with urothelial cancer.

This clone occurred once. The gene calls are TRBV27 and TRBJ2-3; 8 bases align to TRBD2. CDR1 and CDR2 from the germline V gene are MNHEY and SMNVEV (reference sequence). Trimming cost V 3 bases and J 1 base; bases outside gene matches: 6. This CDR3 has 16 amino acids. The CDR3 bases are TGTGCCAGCAGTTTTCGGACTAGCAGGCGCACAGATACGCAGTATTTT. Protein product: CASSFRTSRRTDTQYF.

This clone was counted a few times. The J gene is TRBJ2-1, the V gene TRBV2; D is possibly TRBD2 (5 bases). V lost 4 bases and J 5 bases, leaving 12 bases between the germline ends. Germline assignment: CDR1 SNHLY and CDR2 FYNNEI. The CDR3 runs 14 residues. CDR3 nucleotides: TGTGCCAGCAGTGGGGAGCTGGTGAACAATGAGCAGTTCTTC. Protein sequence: CASSGELVNNEQFF.

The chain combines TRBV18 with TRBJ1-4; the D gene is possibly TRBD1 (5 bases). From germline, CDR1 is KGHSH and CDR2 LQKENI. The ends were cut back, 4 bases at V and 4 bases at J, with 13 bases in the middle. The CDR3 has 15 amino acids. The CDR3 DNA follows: TGTGCCAGCTCACGAAGCAGGGATAATAATGAAAAACTGTTTTTT. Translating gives CASSRSRDNNEKLFF.

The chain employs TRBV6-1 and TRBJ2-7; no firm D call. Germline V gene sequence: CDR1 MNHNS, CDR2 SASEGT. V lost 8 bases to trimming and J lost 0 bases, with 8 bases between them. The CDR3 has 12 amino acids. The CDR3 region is CASLGDSYEQYF. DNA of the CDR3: TGTGCCAGCCTTGGAGACTCCTACGAGCAGTACTTC.

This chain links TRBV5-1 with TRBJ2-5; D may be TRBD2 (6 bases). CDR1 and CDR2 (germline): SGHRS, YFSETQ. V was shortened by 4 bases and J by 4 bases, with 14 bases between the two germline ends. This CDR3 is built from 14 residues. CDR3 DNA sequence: TGCGCCAGCAGCCTTTATGGAGGGAGAGAGACCCAGTACTTC. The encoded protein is CASSLYGGRETQYF.

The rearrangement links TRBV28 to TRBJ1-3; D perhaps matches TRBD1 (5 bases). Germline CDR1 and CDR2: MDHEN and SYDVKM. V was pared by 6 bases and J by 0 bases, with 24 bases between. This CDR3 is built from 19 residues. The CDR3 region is CASSFPPQDADYSGNTIYF. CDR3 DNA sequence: TGTGCCAGCAGCTTTCCCCCACAGGACGCCGATTACTCTGGAAACACCATATATTTT.

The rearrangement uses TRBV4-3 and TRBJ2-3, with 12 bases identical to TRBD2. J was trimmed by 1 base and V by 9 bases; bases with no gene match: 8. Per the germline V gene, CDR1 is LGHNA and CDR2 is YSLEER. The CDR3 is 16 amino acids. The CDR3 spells CASGLAGPSGTDTQYF. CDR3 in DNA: TGCGCCAGTGGACTAGCGGGGCCCTCCGGCACAGATACGCAGTATTTT.

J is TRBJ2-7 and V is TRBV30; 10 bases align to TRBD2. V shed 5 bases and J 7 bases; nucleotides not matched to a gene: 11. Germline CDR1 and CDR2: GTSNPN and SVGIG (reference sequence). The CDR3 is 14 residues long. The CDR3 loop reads CAWGLAGAPGEQYF. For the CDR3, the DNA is TGTGCCTGGGGTCTAGCGGGAGCACCTGGGGAGCAGTACTTC.

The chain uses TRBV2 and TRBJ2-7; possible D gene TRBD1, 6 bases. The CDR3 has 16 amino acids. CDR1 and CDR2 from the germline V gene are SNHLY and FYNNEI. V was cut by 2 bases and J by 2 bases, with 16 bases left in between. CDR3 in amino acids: CASSESPATGTYEQYF. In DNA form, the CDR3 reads TGTGCCAGCAGTGAAAGCCCCGCGACAGGAACCTACGAGCAGTACTTC.

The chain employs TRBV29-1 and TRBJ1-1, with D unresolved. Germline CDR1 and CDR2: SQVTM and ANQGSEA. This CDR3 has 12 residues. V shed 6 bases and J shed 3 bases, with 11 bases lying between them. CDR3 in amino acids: CSVAWEYTEAFF. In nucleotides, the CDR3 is TGCAGCGTCGCCTGGGAGTACACTGAAGCTTTCTTT.

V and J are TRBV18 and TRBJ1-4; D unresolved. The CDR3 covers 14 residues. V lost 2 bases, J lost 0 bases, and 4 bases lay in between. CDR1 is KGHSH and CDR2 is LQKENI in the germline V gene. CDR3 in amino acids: CASSPAATNEKLFF. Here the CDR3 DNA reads TGTGCCAGCTCACCAGCAGCAACTAATGAAAAACTGTTTTTT.

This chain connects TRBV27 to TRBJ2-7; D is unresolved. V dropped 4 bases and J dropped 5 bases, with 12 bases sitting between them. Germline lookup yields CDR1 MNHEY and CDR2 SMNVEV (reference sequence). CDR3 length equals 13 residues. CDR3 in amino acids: CASSSPSVHEQYF. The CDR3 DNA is TGTGCCAGCAGTTCTCCCAGTGTCCACGAGCAGTACTTC.

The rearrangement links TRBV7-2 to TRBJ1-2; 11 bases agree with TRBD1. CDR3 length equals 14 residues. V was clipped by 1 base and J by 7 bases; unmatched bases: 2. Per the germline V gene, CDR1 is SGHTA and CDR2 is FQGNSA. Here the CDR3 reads CASSLGGTGGGYTF. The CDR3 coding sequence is TGTGCCAGCAGCTTAGGGGGGACAGGGGGTGGCTACACCTTC.

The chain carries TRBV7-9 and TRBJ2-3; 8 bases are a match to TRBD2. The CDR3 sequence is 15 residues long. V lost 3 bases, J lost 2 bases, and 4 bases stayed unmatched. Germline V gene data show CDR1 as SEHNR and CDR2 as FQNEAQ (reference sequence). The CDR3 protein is CASSLRGDVTDTQYF. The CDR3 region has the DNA TGTGCCAGCAGCTTGCGGGGGGACGTCACAGATACGCAGTATTTT.

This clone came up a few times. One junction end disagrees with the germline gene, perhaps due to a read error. The CDR3 nucleotides read TGTGCTAGCAGTCATGGACTAGCAGATACGCAGTATTTT. It translates to CASSHGLADTQYF. The chain employs TRBV7-7 and TRBJ2-3; 7 bases align to TRBD2. Germline CDR1 SSHAT, CDR2 FNYEAQ (reference sequence). The CDR3 covers 13 residues.

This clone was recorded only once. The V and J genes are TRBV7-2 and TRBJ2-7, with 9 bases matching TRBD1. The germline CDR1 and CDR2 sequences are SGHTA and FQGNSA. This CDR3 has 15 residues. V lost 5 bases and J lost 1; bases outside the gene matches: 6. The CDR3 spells CASSPRTGVSYEQYF. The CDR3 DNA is TGTGCCAGCAGCCCCCGGACAGGGGTTTCCTACGAGCAGTACTTC. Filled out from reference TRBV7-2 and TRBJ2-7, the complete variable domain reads GAGVSQSPSNKVTEKGKDVELRCDPISGHTALYWYRQSLGQGLEFLIYFQGNSAPDKSGLPSDRFSAERTGGSVSTLTIQRTQQEDSAVYLCASSPRTGVSYEQYFGPGTRLTVT.

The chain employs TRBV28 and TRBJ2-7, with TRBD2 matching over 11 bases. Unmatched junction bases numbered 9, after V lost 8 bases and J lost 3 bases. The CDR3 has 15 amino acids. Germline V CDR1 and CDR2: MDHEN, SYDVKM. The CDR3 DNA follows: TGTGCCAGCCATAGGCGGACTAGCGGGCACTACGAGCAGTACTTC. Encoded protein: CASHRRTSGHYEQYF.

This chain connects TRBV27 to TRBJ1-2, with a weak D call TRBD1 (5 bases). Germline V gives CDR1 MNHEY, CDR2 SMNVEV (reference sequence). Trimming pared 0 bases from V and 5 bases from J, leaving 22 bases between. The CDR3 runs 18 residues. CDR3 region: CASSLSPRGSHLRYGYTF. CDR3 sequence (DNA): TGTGCCAGCAGTTTATCCCCCCGGGGGAGCCACCTGAGGTATGGCTACACCTTC.

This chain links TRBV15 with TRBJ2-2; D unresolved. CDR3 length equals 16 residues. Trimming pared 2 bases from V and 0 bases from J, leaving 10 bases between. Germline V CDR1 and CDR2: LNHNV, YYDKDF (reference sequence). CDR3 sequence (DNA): TGTGCCACCAGCAGAAATCCCGTTACGAACACCGGGGAGCTGTTTTTT. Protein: CATSRNPVTNTGELFF.

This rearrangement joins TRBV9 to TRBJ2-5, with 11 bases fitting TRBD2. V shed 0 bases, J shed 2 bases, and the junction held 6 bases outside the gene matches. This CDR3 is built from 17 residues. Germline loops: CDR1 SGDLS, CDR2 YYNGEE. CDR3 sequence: CASSVDGLAGGQETQYF. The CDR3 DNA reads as TGTGCCAGCAGCGTAGACGGGCTAGCGGGGGGACAAGAGACCCAGTACTTC.

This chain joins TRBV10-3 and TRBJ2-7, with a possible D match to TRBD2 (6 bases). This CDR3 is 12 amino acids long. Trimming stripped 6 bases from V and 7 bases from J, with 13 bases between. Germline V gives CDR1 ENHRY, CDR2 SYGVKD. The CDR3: CAIRGGPKEQYF. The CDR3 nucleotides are TGTGCCATCAGGGGAGGTCCCAAAGAGCAGTACTTC.

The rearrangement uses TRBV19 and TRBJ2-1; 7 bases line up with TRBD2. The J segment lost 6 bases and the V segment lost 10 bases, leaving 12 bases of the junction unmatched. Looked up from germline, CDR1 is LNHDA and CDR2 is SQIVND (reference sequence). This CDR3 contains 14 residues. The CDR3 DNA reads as TGTGCCACCAAAGATGGGGCGGGAGCCAATGAGCAGTTCTTC. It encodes CATKDGAGANEQFF. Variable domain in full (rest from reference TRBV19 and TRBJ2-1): DGGITQSPKYLFRKEGQNVTLSCEQNLNHDAMYWYRQDPGQGLRLIYYSQIVNDFQKGDIAEGYSVSREKKESFPLTVTSAQKNPTAFYLCATKDGAGANEQFFGPGTRLTVL.

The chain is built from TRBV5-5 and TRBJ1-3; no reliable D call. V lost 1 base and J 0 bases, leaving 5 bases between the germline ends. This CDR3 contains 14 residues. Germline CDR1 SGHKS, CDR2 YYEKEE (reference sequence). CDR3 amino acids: CASSLPGSGNTIYF. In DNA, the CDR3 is TGTGCCAGCAGCTTGCCCGGCTCTGGAAACACCATATATTTT.

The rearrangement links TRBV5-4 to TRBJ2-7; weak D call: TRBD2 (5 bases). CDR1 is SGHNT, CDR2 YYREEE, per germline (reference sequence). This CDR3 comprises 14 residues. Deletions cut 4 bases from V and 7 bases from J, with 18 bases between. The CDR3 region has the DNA TGTGCCAGCAGCGGGAGCATTAGCGTTGGGGAGCAGTACTTC. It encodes CASSGSISVGEQYF.

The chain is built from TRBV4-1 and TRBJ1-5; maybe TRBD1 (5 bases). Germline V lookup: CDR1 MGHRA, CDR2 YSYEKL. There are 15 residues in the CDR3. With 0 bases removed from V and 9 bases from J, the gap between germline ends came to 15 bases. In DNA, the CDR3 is TGCGCCAGCAGCCAAGAGACACAGGCCCTGTGGCCCCAGCATTTT. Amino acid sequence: CASSQETQALWPQHF.

CDR3 DNA: TGTGCCAGCGGCGGGTTATCCTACGAGCAGTACTTC. This gives the protein CASGGLSYEQYF. The chain uses TRBV6-5 and TRBJ2-7; possible D gene TRBD2, 5 bases. V was clipped by 8 bases and J by 1 base, with 9 bases between them. Germline V CDR1 and CDR2: MNHEY, SVGAGI. The CDR3 is 12 residues long.

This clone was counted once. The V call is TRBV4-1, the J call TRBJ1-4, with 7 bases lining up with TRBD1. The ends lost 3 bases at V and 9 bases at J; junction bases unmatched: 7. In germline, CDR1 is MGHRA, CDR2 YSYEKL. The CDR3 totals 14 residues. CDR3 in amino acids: CASSQPGGAKKLFF. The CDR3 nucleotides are TGCGCCAGCAGCCAGCCAGGGGGAGCCAAAAAACTGTTTTTT.

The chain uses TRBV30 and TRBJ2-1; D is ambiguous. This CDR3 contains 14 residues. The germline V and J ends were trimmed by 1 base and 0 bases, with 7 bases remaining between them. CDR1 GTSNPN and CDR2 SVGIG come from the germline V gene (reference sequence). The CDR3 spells CAWSDSSSYNEQFF. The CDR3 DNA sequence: TGTGCCTGGAGTGACTCAAGCTCCTACAATGAGCAGTTCTTC.

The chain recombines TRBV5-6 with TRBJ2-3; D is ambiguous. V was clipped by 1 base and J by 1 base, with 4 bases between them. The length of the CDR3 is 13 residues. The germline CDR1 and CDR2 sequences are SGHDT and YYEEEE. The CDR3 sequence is CASSLSRTDTQYF. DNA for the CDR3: TGTGCCAGCAGCTTGAGCCGCACAGATACGCAGTATTTT.